This T cell receptor (beta chain) originates from a study of shared clonotypes between healthy human individuals. Study summary: Donors had three CD4 naive, three CD4 memory, two CD8 naive and one CD8 memory plate apiece. Overall study findings and caveats: When naive CD4 clonotypes were compared across several donors, approximately 5% were shared.

Naive CD4+ cells were CD45RA-selected; the remaining cells were memory. Details on this clone: The antigen is undetermined.

Germline V gives CDR1 MNHEY, CDR2 SMNVEV (reference sequence). The CDR3 length is 14 residues. V was pared by 5 bases and J by 1 base, with 12 bases between. At the deep level, the assay was run. Using immunoSEQ multiplex PCR, the repertoire was profiled, and TCRdb retains in-frame clones only, with some absent. The sample records 150,000 to 200,000 clones, 80% to 95% being singletons. The clonotype originates from a woman between 25 and 40 years old in good health. The rearrangement uses TRBV27 and TRBJ2-7; tentatively, D is TRBD1 (6 bases). Sequenced sample: naive CD4+ T cells sorted from blood. Specified subset: CD45RA+ positively selected. CDR3 DNA sequence: TGTGCCAGCAGTAAAGACAGGAGTTCCTACGAGCAGTACTTC. Residues: CASSKDRSSYEQYF.